The 22 T cell receptor beta chains in this list originate from one sample, sequenced in a study of monozygotic twins with inflammatory bowel disease. No DNA is given; TCRdb re-called the 5' RACE reads and lists each CDR3 protein once. The clone table shows 350,000 to 400,000 distinct CDR3 sequences, with the ten largest holding roughly 2.6%. Sequencing was performed on blood. These receptor sequences come from a human donor with ulcerative colitis or Crohn's disease, or a healthy co-twin of an affected twin (not recorded which).

The rearrangement uses TRBV11-2 and TRBJ2-3; TCRdb's D call, TRBD2, is unchecked because there is no DNA. The germline V gene has CDR1 SGHAT and CDR2 FQNNGV. This CDR3 is 18 amino acids long. The CDR3 here is CASSYPAGLALGTDTQYF.

Here the CDR3 reads CASSLGPRAKNIQYF. The V call is TRBV5-1, the J call TRBJ2-4. This CDR3 region has 15 residues. The germline CDR1 and CDR2 sequences are SGHRS and YFSETQ.

The V call is TRBV30, the J call TRBJ1-2; lacking DNA, the TRBD1 call made by TCRdb goes unchecked. The CDR3 has 17 residues. The germline gives CDR1 GTSNPN, CDR2 SVGIG (reference sequence). CDR3 loop: CAWSVNGIGTADYGYTF.

J is TRBJ2-1 and V is TRBV4-2; TCRdb's assignment of TRBD2 cannot be checked, as there is no DNA. The V gene's germline CDR1 is LGHNA and CDR2 YNFKEQ. The CDR3 is 16 residues long. The CDR3 protein is CASSHRLAGEYNEQFF.

This chain connects TRBV3-1 to TRBJ2-5; with no DNA, the TCRdb D assignment of TRBD1 cannot be verified. The CDR3 totals 14 residues. Germline V gives CDR1 LGHDT, CDR2 YNNKEL (reference sequence). The chain's CDR3 is CASSQTTPWETQYF.

The rearrangement links TRBV3-1 to TRBJ2-1; the TCRdb call, TRBD1, lacks DNA for checking. The CDR3 is 14 residues long. From germline, CDR1 is LGHDT and CDR2 YNNKEL (reference sequence). CDR3 amino acids: CASRLQGNINEQFF.

The chain combines TRBV11-2 with TRBJ1-4; absent DNA, TCRdb's TRBD1 call cannot be checked. The length of the CDR3 is 15 residues. Germline assignment: CDR1 SGHAT and CDR2 FQNNGV. The CDR3 loop reads CASSLGGGSTEKLFF.

This chain links TRBV2 with TRBJ2-7; TCRdb outputs TRBD2, but without DNA this stays unchecked. Germline lookup yields CDR1 SNHLY and CDR2 FYNNEI. This CDR3 contains 14 residues. CDR3 region: CASSGWEGGNEQYF.

This chain joins TRBV3-1 and TRBJ2-2; the D call of TRBD1 rests on TCRdb alone, since no DNA is present to check it. Germline V gives CDR1 LGHDT, CDR2 YNNKEL (reference sequence). The length of the CDR3 is 17 residues. Here the CDR3 reads CASSLIPGTANTGELFF.

This chain links TRBV9 with TRBJ2-1; TCRdb outputs TRBD1, but without DNA this stays unchecked. Germline V gene lookup returns CDR1 SGDLS and CDR2 YYNGEE. The CDR3 is 14 residues long. The CDR3 region is CASSVGGGYNEQFF.

The chain combines TRBV19 with TRBJ1-5. Germline values: CDR1 LNHDA, CDR2 SQIVND (reference sequence). The CDR3 spans 14 residues. This CDR3 is CASSIRGGNQPQHF.

The V and J genes are TRBV5-1 and TRBJ2-3. From germline, CDR1 is SGHRS and CDR2 YFSETQ. The CDR3 is 15 amino acids. CDR3: CASSILNHNTDTQYF.

The genes are TRBV2 and TRBJ2-1; TCRdb picks TRBD2, but there is no DNA to check that call. Germline CDR1 is SNHLY and CDR2 is FYNNEI. This CDR3 spans 13 amino acids. This CDR3 is CASTLAGGPEQFF.

The chain employs TRBV9 and TRBJ2-5. The V gene's germline CDR1 is SGDLS and CDR2 YYNGEE. There are 14 residues in the CDR3. CDR3 sequence reads: CASSVVPDQETQYF.

The CDR3 protein is CASSLSGGQFYGYTF. The chain links TRBV27 to TRBJ1-2; no DNA is available, so the TRBD1 call from TCRdb remains unchecked. The CDR3 spans 15 residues. Germline CDR1 is MNHEY and CDR2 is SMNVEV (reference sequence).

The rearrangement links TRBV5-1 to TRBJ2-7; TCRdb proposes TRBD1, but this gene call is untestable without DNA. Germline V CDR1 and CDR2: SGHRS, YFSETQ. This CDR3 is 15 amino acids long. CDR3 amino acids: CASSPRDRSPYEQYF.

The genes are TRBV4-1 and TRBJ2-2; there is no DNA to check the TCRdb D call of TRBD1. Germline CDR1 MGHRA, CDR2 YSYEKL. CDR3 length: 17 residues. This chain's CDR3 is CASSQVRKRGRAGELFF.

The CDR3 sequence is CASSPGLAGAFSYNGQFF. The rearrangement links TRBV12-3 or TRBV12-4 to TRBJ2-1; there is no DNA to check the TCRdb D call of TRBD2. The CDR3 covers 18 residues.

The CDR3 loop reads CASSPDRDQETQYF. The chain has TRBV7-9 and TRBJ2-5; TCRdb selects TRBD1, and the lack of DNA leaves this call unchecked. This CDR3 is built from 14 residues. CDR1 is SEHNR, CDR2 FQNEAQ, per germline (reference sequence).

V gene TRBV7-9 combines with J gene TRBJ2-7; the D call from TCRdb, TRBD1, cannot be confirmed without DNA. Germline CDR1 reads SEHNR; CDR2 reads FQNEAQ (reference sequence). The CDR3 runs to 14 residues. CDR3 sequence reads: CASSLRDSTYEQYF.

CDR3 region: CASSYATDYEQYF. The genes are TRBV6-5 and TRBJ2-7. The CDR3 is made up of 13 amino acids. Germline V gene lookup returns CDR1 MNHEY and CDR2 SVGAGI.

The V call is TRBV5-6, the J call TRBJ2-7. This CDR3 spans 15 amino acids. Germline V gene data show CDR1 as SGHDT and CDR2 as YYEEEE. The CDR3 is CASSLDRGRSYEQYF.